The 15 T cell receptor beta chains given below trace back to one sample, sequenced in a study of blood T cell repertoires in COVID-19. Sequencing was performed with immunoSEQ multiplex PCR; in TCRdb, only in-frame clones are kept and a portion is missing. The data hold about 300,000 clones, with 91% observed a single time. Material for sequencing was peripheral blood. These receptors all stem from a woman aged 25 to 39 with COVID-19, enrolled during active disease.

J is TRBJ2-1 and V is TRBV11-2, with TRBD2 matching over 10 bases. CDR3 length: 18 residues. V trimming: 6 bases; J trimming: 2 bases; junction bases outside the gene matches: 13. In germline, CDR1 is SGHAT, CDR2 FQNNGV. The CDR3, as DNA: TGTGCCAGCAGAACACTCCGGCCGGGACTAGCGACCTACAATGAGCAGTTCTTC. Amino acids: CASRTLRPGLATYNEQFF.

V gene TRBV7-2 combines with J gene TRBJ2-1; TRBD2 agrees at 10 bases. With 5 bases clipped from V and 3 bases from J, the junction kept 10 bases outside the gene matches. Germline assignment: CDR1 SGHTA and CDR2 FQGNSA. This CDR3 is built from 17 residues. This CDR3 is CASSQGGSGRYYNEQFF. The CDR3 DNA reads TGTGCCAGCAGCCAGGGGGGTAGCGGGAGGTACTACAATGAGCAGTTCTTC.

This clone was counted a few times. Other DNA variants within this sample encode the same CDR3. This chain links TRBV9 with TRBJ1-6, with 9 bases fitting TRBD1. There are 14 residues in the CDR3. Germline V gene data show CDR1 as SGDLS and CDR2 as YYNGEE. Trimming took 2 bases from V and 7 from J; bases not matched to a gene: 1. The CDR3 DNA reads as TGTGCCAGCAGCGTCGGACAGGGGAATTCACCCCTCCACTTT. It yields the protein CASSVGQGNSPLHF. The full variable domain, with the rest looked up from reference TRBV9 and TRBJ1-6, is DSGVTQTPKHLITATGQRVTLRCSPRSGDLSVYWYQQSLDQGLQFLIQYYNGEERAKGNILERFSAQQFPDLHSELNLSSLELGDSALYFCASSVGQGNSPLHFGNGTRLTVT.

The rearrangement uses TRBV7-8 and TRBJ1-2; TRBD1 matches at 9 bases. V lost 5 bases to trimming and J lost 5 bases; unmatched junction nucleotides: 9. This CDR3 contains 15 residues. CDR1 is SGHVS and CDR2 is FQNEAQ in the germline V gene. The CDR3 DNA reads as TGTGCCAGCAGCGCAACAGGGGGCGTTCGATATGGCTACACCTTC. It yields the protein CASSATGGVRYGYTF. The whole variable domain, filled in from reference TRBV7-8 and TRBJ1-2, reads GAGVSQSPRYKVAKRGQDVALRCDPISGHVSLFWYQQALGQGPEFLTYFQNEAQLDKSGLPSDRFFAERPEGSVSTLKIQRTQQEDSAVYLCASSATGGVRYGYTFGSGTRLTVV.

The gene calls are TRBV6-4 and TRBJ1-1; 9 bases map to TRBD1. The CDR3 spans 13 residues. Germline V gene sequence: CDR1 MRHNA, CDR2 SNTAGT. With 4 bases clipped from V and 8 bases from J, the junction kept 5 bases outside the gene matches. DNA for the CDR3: TGTGCCAGCAGTGGAAACAGGGGGCTGGAAGCTTTCTTT. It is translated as CASSGNRGLEAFF.

CDR3 coding DNA: TGTGCCAGCAGCTTAAGAGCTCGAAACACCGGGGAGCTGTTTTTT. Protein: CASSLRARNTGELFF. J is TRBJ2-2 and V is TRBV7-2; no clear D gene. V lost 2 bases to trimming and J lost 2 bases, with 9 bases between them. This CDR3 is 15 amino acids long. Germline V gene lookup returns CDR1 SGHTA and CDR2 FQGNSA.

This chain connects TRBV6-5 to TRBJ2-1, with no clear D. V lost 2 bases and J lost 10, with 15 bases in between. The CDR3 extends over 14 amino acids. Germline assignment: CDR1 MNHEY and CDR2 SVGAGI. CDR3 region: CASSYEDPTEEQFF. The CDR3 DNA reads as TGTGCCAGCAGTTACGAAGACCCTACAGAGGAGCAGTTCTTC.

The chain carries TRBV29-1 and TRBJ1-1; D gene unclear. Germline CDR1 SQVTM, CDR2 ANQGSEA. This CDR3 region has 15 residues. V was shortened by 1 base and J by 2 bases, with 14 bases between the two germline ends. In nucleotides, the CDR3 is TGCAGCGTTGAAGCTCGGGATAAGACTAACACTGAAGCTTTCTTT. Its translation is CSVEARDKTNTEAFF.

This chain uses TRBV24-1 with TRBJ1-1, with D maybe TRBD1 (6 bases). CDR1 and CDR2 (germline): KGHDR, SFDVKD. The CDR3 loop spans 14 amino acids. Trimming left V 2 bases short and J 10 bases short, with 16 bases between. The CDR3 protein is CATSDSGGLKGAFF. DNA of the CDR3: TGTGCCACCAGTGATTCTGGGGGCTTGAAAGGAGCTTTCTTT.

CDR3: CASSLGRLGEQFF. CDR3 nucleotides: TGTGCCAGCAGCTTGGGGCGGCTAGGCGAGCAGTTCTTC. The genes are TRBV7-8 and TRBJ2-1, with a weak D call TRBD1 (5 bases). The germline V gene has CDR1 SGHVS and CDR2 FQNEAQ. This CDR3 has 13 residues. Between the trimmed V and J ends, which lost 3 bases and 10 bases, there was a span of 13 bases.

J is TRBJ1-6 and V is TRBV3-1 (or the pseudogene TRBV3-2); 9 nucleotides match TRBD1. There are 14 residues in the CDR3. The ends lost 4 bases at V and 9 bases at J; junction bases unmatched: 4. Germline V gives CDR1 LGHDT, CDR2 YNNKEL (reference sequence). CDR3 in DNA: TGTGCCAGCAGCCCCGGGACAGGGACTTCACCCCTCCACTTT. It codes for CASSPGTGTSPLHF.

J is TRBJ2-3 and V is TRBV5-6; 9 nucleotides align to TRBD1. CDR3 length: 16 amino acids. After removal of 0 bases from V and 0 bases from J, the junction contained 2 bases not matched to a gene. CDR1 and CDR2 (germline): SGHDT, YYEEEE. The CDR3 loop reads CASSLGQGGSTDTQYF. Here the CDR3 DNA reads TGTGCCAGCAGCTTGGGACAGGGGGGGAGCACAGATACGCAGTATTTT.

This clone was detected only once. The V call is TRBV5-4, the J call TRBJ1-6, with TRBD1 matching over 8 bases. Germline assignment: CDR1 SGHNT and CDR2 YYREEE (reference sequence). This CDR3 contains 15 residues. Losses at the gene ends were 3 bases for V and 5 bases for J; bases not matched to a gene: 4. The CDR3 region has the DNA TGTGCCAGCAGCTGGGCGACAGGGGATAATTCACCCCTCCACTTT. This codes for CASSWATGDNSPLHF. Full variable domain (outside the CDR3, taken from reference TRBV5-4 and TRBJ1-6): ETGVTQSPTHLIKTRGQQVTLRCSSQSGHNTVSWYQQALGQGPQFIFQYYREEENGRGNFPPRFSGLQFPNYSSELNVNALELDDSALYLCASSWATGDNSPLHFGNGTRLTVT.

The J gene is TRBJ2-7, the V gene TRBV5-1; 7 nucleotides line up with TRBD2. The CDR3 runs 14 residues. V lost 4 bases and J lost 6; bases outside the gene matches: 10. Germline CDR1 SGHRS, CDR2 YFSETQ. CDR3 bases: TGCGCCAGCAGCATACGGGCGGGAGTGGCCGAGCAGTACTTC. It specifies CASSIRAGVAEQYF.

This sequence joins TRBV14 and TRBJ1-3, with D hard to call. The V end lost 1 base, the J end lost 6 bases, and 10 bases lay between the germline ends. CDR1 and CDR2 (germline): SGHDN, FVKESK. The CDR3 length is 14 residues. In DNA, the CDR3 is TGTGCCAGCAGCCAAGCAGGAGGCGAAAACACCATATATTTT. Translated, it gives CASSQAGGENTIYF.